Listed below are T cell receptor beta chains from one sample, sequenced in a study of shared clonotypes between healthy human individuals. Method: immunoSEQ multiplex PCR; TCRdb's copy keeps in-frame clones and lacks some. The sample has about 1.5 million clones, 98% seen once. Sequencing input: naive CD4+ T cells sorted from blood. These receptors were obtained from a young man in good health. Each CDR3 is given with its conserved first and last residue. D genes are given only for firm matches. Part of the rows lack a size; the others show once, few, many or a class for expanded clones.

>NA|TRBV5-5|TRBJ2-7|NA
CASSLTGYEQYF
TGTGCCAGCAGCTTAACGGGATACGAGCAGTACTTC
>NA|TRBV18|TRBJ1-5|NA
CASHKLNQPQHF
TGTGCCAGCCACAAATTAAATCAGCCCCAGCATTTT
>TRBD2|TRBV9|TRBJ2-1|NA
CASSVEGTSNEQFF
TGTGCCAGCAGCGTAGAGGGGACTAGCAATGAGCAGTTCTTC
>NA|TRBV4-1|TRBJ2-3|NA
CASSQDSTKDTQYF
TGCGCCAGCAGCCAAGACTCAACGAAAGATACGCAGTATTTT
>NA|TRBV28|TRBJ2-3|NA
CASSFSTGPTDTQYF
TGTGCCAGCAGTTTCTCGACGGGACCCACAGATACGCAGTATTTT
>TRBD1|TRBV29-1|TRBJ2-7|once
CSGTGQGKDEQYF
TGCAGCGGTACAGGACAGGGGAAGGACGAGCAGTACTTC
>NA|TRBV6-5|TRBJ2-5|NA
CASSYSFSQETQYF
TGTGCCAGCAGTTACTCGTTCAGCCAAGAGACCCAGTACTTC
>TRBD1|TRBV6-1|TRBJ2-2|NA
CASSAGTANTGELFF
TGTGCCAGCAGTGCCGGGACAGCGAACACCGGGGAGCTGTTTTTT
>TRBD2|TRBV10-1|TRBJ2-3|NA
CASSESSGSGDTQYF
TGCGCCAGCAGTGAATCGAGCGGGAGTGGAGATACGCAGTATTTT
>NA|TRBV4-1|TRBJ2-7|NA
CASSAGTVPNEQYF
TGCGCCAGCAGCGCTGGGACGGTCCCTAACGAGCAGTACTTC
>NA|TRBV28|TRBJ1-2|NA
CASSLSDRLVNGYTF
TGTGCCAGCAGTTTATCTGACAGGCTGGTTAATGGCTACACCTTC
>NA|TRBV5-1|TRBJ2-2|NA
CASSLAGLVSPTGELFF
TGCGCCAGCAGCTTAGCAGGATTAGTTAGCCCCACCGGGGAGCTGTTTTTT
>NA|TRBV13|TRBJ2-1|NA
CASSFQAYPNEQFF
TGTGCCAGCAGCTTCCAGGCCTATCCCAATGAGCAGTTCTTC
>NA|TRBV13|TRBJ1-3|once
CASSLRQLPGNTIYF
TGTGCCAGCAGCTTACGACAGCTCCCTGGAAACACCATATATTTT
>TRBD1|TRBV5-1|TRBJ1-2|NA
CASSIDRDYGYTF
TGCGCCAGCAGCATTGACAGGGACTATGGCTACACCTTC
>NA|TRBV28|TRBJ1-4|NA
CASTLKKEKLFF
TGTGCCAGCACCTTGAAAAAGGAAAAACTGTTTTTT
>TRBD2|TRBV4-1|TRBJ2-3|NA
CASSQVAGTTDTQYF
TGCGCCAGCAGCCAAGTAGCGGGGACCACAGATACGCAGTATTTT
>NA|TRBV7-6|TRBJ2-1|NA
CASSLDVSSDQFF
TGTGCCAGCAGCTTAGACGTGTCCTCGGATCAGTTCTTC
>NA|TRBV2|TRBJ2-1|NA
CASSELGGGYNEQFF
TGTGCCAGCAGTGAACTGGGCGGAGGATACAATGAGCAGTTCTTC
>NA|TRBV6-1|TRBJ2-1|NA
CASIPSVYNEQFF
TGTGCCAGCATACCTAGCGTTTACAATGAGCAGTTCTTC
>TRBD1|TRBV27|TRBJ2-2|NA
CASSPGTGKPTGELFF
TGTGCCAGCAGTCCAGGGACAGGGAAACCCACCGGGGAGCTGTTTTTT
>NA|TRBV27|TRBJ2-6|NA
CASSLSSGANVLTF
TGTGCCAGCAGTTTGTCCTCTGGGGCCAACGTCCTGACTTTC
>TRBD2|TRBV27|TRBJ2-1|NA
CASMQRGTSLYNEQFF
TGTGCCAGCATGCAACGCGGGACTAGCCTTTACAATGAGCAGTTCTTC
>NA|TRBV27|TRBJ2-7|NA
CASSLLGKYEQYF
TGTGCCAGCAGTTTATTGGGCAAATACGAGCAGTACTTC
>TRBD1|TRBV7-6|TRBJ1-5|NA
CASSEEGTAFSNQPQHF
TGTGCCAGCAGCGAGGAAGGGACAGCCTTTAGCAATCAGCCCCAGCATTTT
>NA|TRBV9|TRBJ2-6|NA
CASSVAVLFGSGANVLTF
TGTGCCAGCAGCGTAGCGGTTCTTTTTGGCTCTGGGGCCAACGTCCTGACTTTC
>NA|TRBV25-1|TRBJ2-7|NA
CASSECAGCPLYF
TGTGCCAGCAGTGAATGTGCGGGCTGCCCTCTGTACTTC
>TRBD2|TRBV29-1|TRBJ2-1|NA
CSSSGRAMHEQFF
TGCAGTTCTAGCGGGAGGGCCATGCATGAGCAGTTCTTC
>TRBD2|TRBV10-3|TRBJ2-1|once
CAISVAGPSYNEQFF
TGTGCCATCAGTGTAGCGGGGCCCTCCTACAATGAGCAGTTCTTC
>NA|TRBV6-6|TRBJ2-1|NA
CASSSARLEQFF
TGTGCCAGCAGTTCCGCTCGTTTAGAGCAGTTCTTC
>NA|TRBV25-1|TRBJ2-7|NA
CASADTKQYF
TGTGCCAGCGCAGATACGAAGCAGTACTTC
>NA|TRBV2|TRBJ1-2|NA
CASSLRGNDYGYTF
TGTGCCAGCAGTCTTCGCGGTAACGACTATGGCTACACCTTC
>TRBD2|TRBV5-5|TRBJ2-2|NA
CASSLVLLAGRLTGELFF
TGTGCCAGCAGCTTGGTTCTACTAGCGGGACGGCTCACCGGGGAGCTGTTTTTT
>TRBD1|TRBV19|TRBJ2-1|NA
CASSRTGGPRSLDEQFF
TGTGCCAGTAGTAGGACAGGGGGACCACGGTCGCTGGATGAGCAGTTCTTC
>NA|TRBV9|TRBJ2-1|once
CASSVSGEGEQFF
TGTGCCAGCAGCGTATCGGGAGAAGGTGAGCAGTTCTTC
>TRBD2|TRBV4-1|TRBJ2-1|NA
CASSLSGSVYNEQFF
TGCGCCAGCAGCCTTAGCGGGAGTGTCTACAATGAGCAGTTCTTC
>NA|TRBV21-1|TRBJ2-4|NA
CASSNPRPKNIQYF
TGTGCCAGCAGCAACCCACGGCCCAAAAACATTCAGTACTTC
>TRBD1|TRBV10-3|TRBJ2-7|NA
CAISETGQPKPYEQYF
TGTGCCATCAGTGAGACGGGACAGCCCAAACCCTACGAGCAGTACTTC